The clone carrying this T cell receptor (beta chain) was counted once. This entry is derived from a study of blood T cell repertoires in COVID-19. About the study: The samples span acute and convalescent COVID-19 from the United States, Italy and Spain. The cDNA or gDNA used as material had been derived from T cells, B-cell-depleted T cells, or PBMCs.

From germline, CDR1 is SGDLS and CDR2 YYNGEE. The CDR3 spans 15 residues. With 0 bases clipped from V and 6 bases from J, the junction kept 5 bases outside the gene matches. Study processing details: Reference gene primer amplification yielded estimated nucleated cell counts. Generated by immunoSEQ multiplex PCR, the TCRdb table keeps only in-frame clones and is missing some. V and J calls and clone size are those listed in that table; D and trimming were worked out from the DNA. This sample has 100,000 to 150,000 clones, with over 70% found just once. The sequence was collected from a woman in her 50s with acute or convalescent COVID-19. The sequenced sample consisted of peripheral blood. The chain recombines TRBV9 with TRBJ2-2, with 7 positions matching TRBD2. CDR3 loop: CASSVDGRRSGELFF. CDR3 bases: TGTGCCAGCAGCGTAGACGGGAGGCGGTCCGGGGAGCTGTTTTTT.